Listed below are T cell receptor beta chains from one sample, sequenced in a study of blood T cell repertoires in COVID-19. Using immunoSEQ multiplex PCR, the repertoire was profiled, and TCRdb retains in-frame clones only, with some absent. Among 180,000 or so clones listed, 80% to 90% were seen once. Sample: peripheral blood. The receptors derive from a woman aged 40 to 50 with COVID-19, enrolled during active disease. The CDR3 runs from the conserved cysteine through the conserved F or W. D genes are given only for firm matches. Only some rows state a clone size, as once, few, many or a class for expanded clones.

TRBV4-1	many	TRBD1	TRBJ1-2	CASSQRTRDRGGYTF	TGCGCCAGCAGCCAAAGAACCCGGGACAGGGGTGGCTACACCTTC
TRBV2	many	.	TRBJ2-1	CASTVPSGLQFF	TGTGCCAGTACGGTACCATCGGGTTTACAGTTCTTC
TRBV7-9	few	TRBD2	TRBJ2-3	CASSWTSGSTDTQYF	TGTGCCAGCAGCTGGACTAGCGGTAGCACAGATACGCAGTATTTT
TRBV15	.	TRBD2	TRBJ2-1	CATSRGTRLNEQFF	TGTGCCACCAGCAGAGGGACTAGGCTTAATGAGCAGTTCTTC
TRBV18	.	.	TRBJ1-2	CASSPQGSANYGYTF	TGTGCCAGCTCACCCCAGGGGTCTGCTAACTATGGCTACACCTTC
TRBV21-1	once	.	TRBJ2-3	CASSKRRALAGGPTNTQYF	TGTGCCAGCAGCAAAAGGAGGGCTCTAGCGGGGGGACCCACAAATACGCAGTATTTT
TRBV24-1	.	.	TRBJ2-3	CATSELDSDTQYF	TGTGCCACCAGTGAACTAGACTCCGATACGCAGTATTTT
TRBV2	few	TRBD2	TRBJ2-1	CASSERLAGNEQFF	TGTGCCAGCAGTGAACGTCTAGCGGGCAATGAGCAGTTCTTC
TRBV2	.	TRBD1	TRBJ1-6	CASIARGLSPLHF	TGTGCCAGCATCGCCAGGGGGCTTTCACCCCTCCACTTT
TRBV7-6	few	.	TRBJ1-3	CASSAAVIGNTIYF	TGTGCCAGCAGCGCCGCGGTTATTGGAAACACCATATATTTT
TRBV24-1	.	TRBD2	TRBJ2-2	CATSDSKRDNTGELFF	TGTGCCACCAGTGATTCCAAGCGGGACAACACCGGGGAGCTGTTTTTT
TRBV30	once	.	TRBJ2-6	CAWSVDKGFSFPGANVLTF	TGTGCCTGGAGTGTGGACAAGGGGTTTTCCTTCCCTGGGGCCAACGTCCTGACTTTC
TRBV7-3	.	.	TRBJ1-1	CASSSQGWGTEAFF	TGTGCCAGCAGCTCCCAGGGGTGGGGGACTGAAGCTTTCTTT
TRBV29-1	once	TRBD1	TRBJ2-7	CSAVTGIRYEQYF	TGCAGCGCCGTGACAGGGATTCGTTACGAGCAGTACTTC
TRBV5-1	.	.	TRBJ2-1	CASSNSQGNEQFF	TGCGCCAGCAGCAATTCTCAGGGCAATGAGCAGTTCTTC
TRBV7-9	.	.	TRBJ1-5	CASSFDRNQPQHF	TGTGCCAGCAGCTTTGACAGAAATCAGCCCCAGCATTTT
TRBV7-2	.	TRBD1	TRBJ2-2	CASSPWQGDTGELFF	TGTGCCAGCAGCCCGTGGCAGGGGGACACCGGGGAGCTGTTTTTT
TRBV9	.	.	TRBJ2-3	CASSVALSSTDTQYF	TGTGCCAGCAGCGTAGCTCTTTCTAGCACAGATACGCAGTATTTT
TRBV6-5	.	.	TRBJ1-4	CASRGGVNEKLFF	TGTGCCAGCCGGGGAGGTGTTAATGAAAAACTGTTTTTT
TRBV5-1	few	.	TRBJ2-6	CASSFRQAGTGANVLTF	TGCGCCAGCAGCTTCCGACAGGCCGGCACTGGGGCCAACGTCCTGACTTTC
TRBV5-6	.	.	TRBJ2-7	CASSSNPAQTYEQYF	TGTGCCAGCAGCTCCAATCCAGCACAGACCTACGAGCAGTACTTC
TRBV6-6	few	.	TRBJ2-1	CASSYSAGAAYNEQFF	TGTGCCAGCAGTTACTCGGCGGGGGCCGCCTACAATGAGCAGTTCTTC
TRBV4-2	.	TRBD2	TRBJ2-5	CASRPGLAGVSRETQYF	TGTGCCAGCAGACCGGGACTAGCGGGAGTGTCGAGAGAGACCCAGTACTTC
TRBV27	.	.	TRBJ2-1	CASSLSGMGRSNEQFF	TGTGCCAGCAGTTTGTCAGGGATGGGCCGTAGCAATGAGCAGTTCTTC